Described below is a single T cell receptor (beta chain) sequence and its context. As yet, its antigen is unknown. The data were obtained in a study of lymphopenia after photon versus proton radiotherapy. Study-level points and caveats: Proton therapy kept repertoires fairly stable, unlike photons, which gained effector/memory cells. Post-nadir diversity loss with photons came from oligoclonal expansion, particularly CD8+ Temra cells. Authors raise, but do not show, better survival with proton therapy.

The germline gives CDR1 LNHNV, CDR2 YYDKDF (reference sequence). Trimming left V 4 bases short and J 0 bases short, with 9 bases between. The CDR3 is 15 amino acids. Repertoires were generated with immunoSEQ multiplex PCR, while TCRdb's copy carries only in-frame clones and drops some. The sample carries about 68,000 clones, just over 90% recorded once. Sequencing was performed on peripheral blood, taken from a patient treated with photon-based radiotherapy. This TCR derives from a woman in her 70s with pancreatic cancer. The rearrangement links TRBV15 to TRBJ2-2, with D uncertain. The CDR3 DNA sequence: TGTGCCACCAGCAAGGCCGGCCCGAACACCGGGGAGCTGTTTTTT. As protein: CATSKAGPNTGELFF. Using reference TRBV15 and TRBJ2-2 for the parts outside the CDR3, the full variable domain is DAMVIQNPRYQVTQFGKPVTLSCSQTLNHNVMYWYQQKSSQAPKLLFHYYDKDFNNEADTPDNFQSRRPNTSFCFLDIRSPGLGDTAMYLCATSKAGPNTGELFFGEGSRLTVL.